These 16 T cell receptor beta chains originate from one sample sequenced in a study of shared clonotypes between healthy human individuals. Only CD45RO-negative cells positively selected for CCR7 counted as naive CD8 cells, so terminally differentiated effector memory CD45RA+ cells were excluded. Sequencing used immunoSEQ multiplex PCR; TCRdb keeps in-frame clones, though not all of them. The sample contains fewer than 1 million clones, about 97% of which appear only once. Sequencing was carried out using naive CD8+ T cells sorted from blood. The receptors shown here come from a man aged 30-40 years in good health.

This clone was picked up a small number of times. The gene calls are TRBV7-8 and TRBJ2-3, with TRBD2 matching 12 bases. The CDR3 sequence is 18 residues long. V lost 1 base to trimming and J lost 6 bases; unmatched junction nucleotides: 11. Germline V gene lookup returns CDR1 SGHVS and CDR2 FQNEAQ. The DNA of the CDR3 is TGTGCCAGCAGCTTAGAAGGGGCGACTAGCGGGAGAACTGATACGCAGTATTTT. Its translation: CASSLEGATSGRTDTQYF.

The chain has TRBV5-8 and TRBJ2-1; D gene unclear. The germline V gene encodes CDR1 SGHTS and CDR2 YDEGEE. V lost 0 bases and J 7 bases, leaving 8 bases between the germline ends. The CDR3 consists of 13 residues. In nucleotides, the CDR3 is TGTGCCAGCAGCTTGGGGGATGAAAATGAGCAGTTCTTC. This gives the protein CASSLGDENEQFF. The full variable domain, rest sourced from reference TRBV5-8 and TRBJ2-1, is EAGVTQSPTHLIKTRGQQATLRCSPISGHTSVYWYQQALGLGLQFLLWYDEGEERNRGNFPPRFSGRQFPNYSSELNVNALELEDSALYLCASSLGDENEQFFGPGTRLTVL.

The gene calls are TRBV6-4 and TRBJ2-1; the D is unclear. Germline CDR1 and CDR2: MRHNA and SNTAGT. V lost 3 bases to trimming and J lost 3 bases, with 6 bases between them. The CDR3 is 13 amino acids. The CDR3 DNA follows: TGTGCCAGCAGTGAGGGCAACTACAATGAGCAGTTCTTC. It yields the protein CASSEGNYNEQFF.

The chain combines TRBV29-1 with TRBJ2-7; 9 bases align to TRBD2. V shed 0 bases, J shed 0 bases, and the junction held 6 bases outside the gene matches. This CDR3 contains 16 residues. Germline assignment: CDR1 SQVTM and CDR2 ANQGSEA. CDR3 loop: CSVEEYSSGSSYEQYF. The CDR3 DNA follows: TGCAGCGTTGAAGAATACAGTAGCGGGAGCTCCTACGAGCAGTACTTC.

The V gene is TRBV11-3, the J gene TRBJ2-1; 12 bases align to TRBD1. Germline-derived CDR1 and CDR2 are SGHNT and YENEEA. CDR3 size: 16 residues. Trimming at V came to 0 bases and at J to 5 bases, leaving 2 bases not matched to a gene. The DNA for the CDR3 is TGTGCCAGCAGCTTAGAAGGGACAGGGGGCAACAATGAGCAGTTCTTC. Its protein is CASSLEGTGGNNEQFF. Supplemented by reference TRBV11-3 and TRBJ2-1, the full variable domain reads EAGVVQSPRYKIIEKKQPVAFWCNPISGHNTLYWYLQNLGQGPELLIRYENEEAVDDSQLPKDRFSAERLKGVDSTLKIQPAELGDSAVYLCASSLEGTGGNNEQFFGPGTRLTVL.

The J gene is TRBJ2-1, the V gene TRBV27; possible D gene TRBD2, 7 bases. The V and J ends lost 4 bases and 2 bases respectively, with 24 bases between them. CDR1 and CDR2 (germline): MNHEY, SMNVEV (reference sequence). The CDR3 covers 19 residues. CDR3 nucleotides: TGTGCCAGCAGTTCTGGGCCCTCTCGCGGGGGCTTCGCCTACAATGAGCAGTTCTTC. Its protein product is CASSSGPSRGGFAYNEQFF.

The gene calls are TRBV7-9 and TRBJ2-7; D possibly corresponds to TRBD2 (7 bases). The V and J ends lost 2 bases and 4 bases respectively, with 15 bases between them. Per germline, CDR1 SEHNR and CDR2 FQNEAQ (reference sequence). The CDR3 runs to 15 residues. The CDR3 sequence: CASSLLGGLGYEQYF. CDR3 in DNA: TGTGCCAGCAGCTTACTCGGGGGGCTCGGATACGAGCAGTACTTC.

The chain combines TRBV9 with TRBJ2-5; tentative D call: TRBD1 (6 bases). The V gene lost 0 bases and the J gene lost 6 bases, with 12 bases spanning the gap. The CDR3 covers 14 residues. The V gene's germline CDR1 is SGDLS and CDR2 YYNGEE. The CDR3 loop is CASSVEGGSQTQYF. Here the CDR3 DNA reads TGTGCCAGCAGCGTAGAAGGGGGTTCGCAGACCCAGTACTTC.

This chain joins TRBV28 and TRBJ2-7; maybe TRBD2 (6 bases). The length of the CDR3 is 15 residues. Germline CDR1 is MDHEN and CDR2 is SYDVKM. Trimming removed 6 bases at V and 2 bases at J, with 17 bases between. CDR3 nucleotides: TGTGCCAGCAGGGGGCTTGGTAGCGGAGCCTACGAGCAGTACTTC. Translation: CASRGLGSGAYEQYF.

The chain combines TRBV29-1 with TRBJ2-1; D uncertain. There are 13 residues in the CDR3. Between the trimmed V and J ends, which lost 0 bases and 6 bases, there was a span of 9 bases. Germline V gene sequence: CDR1 SQVTM, CDR2 ANQGSEA. The CDR3 loop is CSVEEVIRNEQFF. The CDR3, as DNA: TGCAGCGTTGAAGAAGTAATCCGCAATGAGCAGTTCTTC.

The rearrangement links TRBV27 to TRBJ1-1; no reliable D call. The CDR3 spans 12 residues. Trimming removed 1 base at V and 6 bases at J, with 6 bases between. Germline V gives CDR1 MNHEY, CDR2 SMNVEV (reference sequence). The CDR3 DNA follows: TGTGCCAGCAGTTTATACAACGCTGAAGCTTTCTTT. Encoded protein: CASSLYNAEAFF.

The genes are TRBV10-3 and TRBJ2-1, with TRBD2 matching over 8 bases. V was clipped by 7 bases and J by 5 bases; unmatched bases: 7. The CDR3 totals 14 residues. Germline V CDR1 and CDR2: ENHRY, SYGVKD. The CDR3 is CAIKPPGGDNEQFF. Written as DNA, the CDR3 is TGTGCCATCAAGCCGCCCGGGGGGGACAATGAGCAGTTCTTC.

This clone has a single count. The J gene is TRBJ2-7, the V gene TRBV28; 12 bases fit TRBD2. V shed 5 bases, J shed 6 bases, and the junction held 5 bases outside the gene matches. The germline V gene has CDR1 MDHEN and CDR2 SYDVKM. The CDR3 extends over 14 amino acids. The CDR3 is CASSRLAGDSEQYF. In DNA, the CDR3 is TGTGCCAGCAGTCGACTAGCGGGAGATTCCGAGCAGTACTTC. The full variable domain, rest sourced from reference TRBV28 and TRBJ2-7, is DVKVTQSSRYLVKRTGEKVFLECVQDMDHENMFWYRQDPGLGLRLIYFSYDVKMKEKGDIPEGYSVSREKKERFSLILESASTNQTSMYLCASSRLAGDSEQYFGPGTRLTVT.

V gene TRBV4-1 combines with J gene TRBJ1-1; 10 bases are shared with TRBD1. Germline values: CDR1 MGHRA, CDR2 YSYEKL. CDR3 length: 16 amino acids. J was trimmed by 1 base and V by 2 bases; bases with no gene match: 4. The CDR3 spells CASSQRDRGRNTEAFF. The CDR3 DNA is TGCGCCAGCAGCCAACGGGACAGGGGACGGAACACTGAAGCTTTCTTT.

The chain uses TRBV28 and TRBJ1-1; possibly TRBD1 for D (5 bases). The CDR3 sequence is 14 residues long. Trimming pared 5 bases from V and 3 bases from J, leaving 13 bases between. CDR1 and CDR2 from the germline V gene are MDHEN and SYDVKM. CDR3: CASSTGTGYTEAFF. The CDR3 nucleotides read TGTGCCAGCAGTACGGGGACGGGATACACTGAAGCTTTCTTT.

This chain links TRBV29-1 with TRBJ2-7; D perhaps matches TRBD1 (6 bases). Germline-derived CDR1 and CDR2 are SQVTM and ANQGSEA. V lost 4 bases and J 2 bases, leaving 9 bases between the germline ends. This CDR3 has 12 amino acids. DNA for the CDR3: TGCAGCGTTGCAGAGGGGGCCTACGAGCAGTACTTC. Protein sequence: CSVAEGAYEQYF.